Listed below are T cell receptor beta chains from one sample, sequenced in a study of sequential checkpoint blockade in melanoma. Sequencing was performed with immunoSEQ multiplex PCR; in TCRdb, only in-frame clones are kept and a portion is missing. This table holds around 39,000 clones, just under 85% found once. Sequencing was performed on CD8+ T cells sorted from blood (inferred from file names), taken from a patient given nivolumab and ipilimumab in sequence. The source is a human donor with melanoma. The CDR3 runs from the conserved cysteine through the conserved F or W. A D gene is named only where the DNA matches it firmly. Part of the rows lack a size; the others show once, few, many or a class for expanded clones.

j_call | clone_size | d_call | v_call | cdr3_nt | cdr3_aa
TRBJ2-6 | - | - | TRBV28 | TGTGCCAGCAGTTTGATTTGGGACACGTCTGGGGCCAACGTCCTGACTTTC | CASSLIWDTSGANVLTF
TRBJ1-2 | - | - | TRBV28 | TGTGCCAGCAAGGATGTCGAGGGGCGGGAAGGCTACACCTTC | CASKDVEGREGYTF
TRBJ1-5 | - | - | TRBV27 | TGTGCCAGCAGAACAGCTCTAAATCAGCCCCAGCATTTT | CASRTALNQPQHF
TRBJ2-7 | - | TRBD2 | TRBV5-8 | TGTGCCAGCAGCTTCGGGGACTACTTCTACGAGCAGTACTTC | CASSFGDYFYEQYF
TRBJ2-7 | - | - | TRBV7-2 | TGTGCCAGCAGCTTAGCCCTAGTCGAGCAGTACTTC | CASSLALVEQYF
TRBJ2-7 | once | - | TRBV23-1 | TGCGCCAGCGAGTCCCGAGCACAGAACTACGAGCAGTACTTC | CASESRAQNYEQYF
TRBJ2-7 | once | - | TRBV20-1 | TGCAGTGCGCGGTATGGCTACGAGCAGTACTTC | CSARYGYEQYF
TRBJ2-7 | - | TRBD1 | TRBV6-1 | TGTGCCAGCAGTGAAGATGGACAGGGTTTAGGATACGAGCAGTACTTC | CASSEDGQGLGYEQYF
TRBJ1-1 | - | - | TRBV18 | TGTGCCAGCTCACCAAGCCTCACTGAAGCTTTCTTT | CASSPSLTEAFF
TRBJ1-5 | - | TRBD1 | TRBV25-1 | TGTGCCAGCAGTGACGGACAGGGCCTTAATCAGCCCCAGCATTTT | CASSDGQGLNQPQHF
TRBJ2-1 | - | TRBD2 | TRBV4-1 | TGCGCCAGCAGCCAAGAGCCAGCGGGAGAAAATGAGCAGTTCTTC | CASSQEPAGENEQFF
TRBJ2-2 | - | TRBD2 | TRBV2 | TGTGCCGGGCAAATGACTAGCGCCACCGGGGAGCTGTTTTTT | CAGQMTSATGELFF
TRBJ1-3 | few | - | TRBV28 | TGTGCCAGCAGTCCAACTGGAAACACCATATATTTT | CASSPTGNTIYF
TRBJ1-2 | - | - | TRBV27 | TGTGCCAGCACCGCCGGGGGGGCCTATGGCTACACCTTC | CASTAGGAYGYTF
TRBJ2-1 | - | TRBD1 | TRBV5-1 | TGCGCCAGCAGCTCGGGACAGGGGGTCGATGAGCAGTTCTTC | CASSSGQGVDEQFF
TRBJ2-3 | - | TRBD2 | TRBV5-6 | TGTGCCAGCAGCTTCGGGACTAGTGGAATTAGCACAGATACGCAGTATTTT | CASSFGTSGISTDTQYF
TRBJ1-1 | - | - | TRBV29-1 | TGCAGCGTTGAGGGGGCAGGAACTGAAGCTTTCTTT | CSVEGAGTEAFF
TRBJ2-1 | once | TRBD2 | TRBV6-4 | TGTGCCAGCAGTGAGATTGGACTAGCGTCCAATGAGCAGTTCTTC | CASSEIGLASNEQFF
TRBJ1-5 | - | - | TRBV18 | TGTGCCAGCTCACAAACTACACTGACAGAAGATAGCAATCAGCCCCAGCATTTT | CASSQTTLTEDSNQPQHF
TRBJ2-1 | - | TRBD2 | TRBV25-1 | TGTGCCAGCAGTGATCCGGGAGGGCCTGTCAATGAGCAGTTCTTC | CASSDPGGPVNEQFF
TRBJ1-6 | - | - | TRBV10-2 | TGCGCCACCCTGCAGGGATATAATTCACCCCTCCACTTT | CATLQGYNSPLHF
TRBJ2-7 | - | TRBD2 | TRBV7-9 | TGTGCCAGCAGCCCTAGGGGGACTAGCGGAGCCTACGAGCAGTACTTC | CASSPRGTSGAYEQYF
TRBJ2-7 | once | - | TRBV6-1 | TGTGCCAGCAGTGGAACCTTTAGCTCCTACGAGCAGTACTTC | CASSGTFSSYEQYF
TRBJ2-5 | - | - | TRBV27 | TGTGCCAGCAGTCGTTTTCAGGACAGTACCCAAGAGACCCAGTACTTC | CASSRFQDSTQETQYF
TRBJ2-7 | - | TRBD1 | TRBV7-8 | TGTGCCAGCAGCGCCCGCGGGACAGGGGACTACGAGCAGTACTTC | CASSARGTGDYEQYF
TRBJ2-7 | - | - | TRBV11-2 | TGTGCCAGCAGCTTAGGGACGGGAAAATACGAGCAGTACTTC | CASSLGTGKYEQYF